This paragraph reports one TCR beta chain. Germline V CDR1 and CDR2: MNHEY, SVGEGT. The CDR3 contains 14 residues. The V and J ends lost 0 bases and 5 bases respectively, with 8 bases between them. Authors' data handling: Amplifying reference gene primers gave estimates of nucleated cell counts. Profiling relied on immunoSEQ multiplex PCR, and the TCRdb table lists in-frame clones only, not all of them. The V and J calls and clone size come from that table; D and trimming were worked out from the DNA. The data hold 150,000 or so clones, with around nine tenths observed a single time. This record belongs to a study of blood T cell repertoires in COVID-19. Study context: Italy, Spain and the United States were the sources of the convalescent and acute COVID-19 samples. PBMCs, B-cell-depleted T cells, or T cells provided the cDNA or gDNA that made up the material.

Sequenced sample: peripheral blood. This TCR was sampled from a human donor in a cohort sampled during active COVID-19. The J gene is TRBJ2-1, the V gene TRBV6-2 or TRBV6-3, with D uncertain. The CDR3 nucleotides are TGTGCCAGCAGTTACTCGGCCCAAAACAATGAGCAGTTCTTC. Amino acid sequence: CASSYSAQNNEQFF.